This TCR beta chain was obtained from a study of OX40 agonist ivuxolimab in advanced cancers. Study information: Participants, approximately 81% male, averaged approximately 56 years of age, ranging from roughly 23 to 90.

Here immunoSEQ multiplex PCR was the method, and the copy in TCRdb shows in-frame clones only, minus some. The table shows 68,000 or so clones, with approximately 89% occurring only once. With autoimmune disease history or systemic immunosuppression, patients were excluded. V lost 2 bases, J lost 4 bases, and 10 bases lay in between. CDR3 length: 13 residues. Germline CDR1 SGHRS, CDR2 YFSETQ. This chain uses TRBV5-1 with TRBJ2-7; TRBD1 is a possible D gene (5 bases). This TCR was sampled from an adult with an advanced solid tumor such as melanoma, head and neck, liver or kidney cancer. The source was CD4+ or CD8+ T cells sorted from blood, collected in a trial of the OX40 agonist ivuxolimab. The CDR3 reads CASSLQERYEQYF. The CDR3 DNA follows: TGCGCCAGCAGCTTACAGGAAAGATACGAGCAGTACTTC. Filled out from reference TRBV5-1 and TRBJ2-7, the complete variable domain reads KAGVTQTPRYLIKTRGQQVTLSCSPISGHRSVSWYQQTPGQGLQFLFEYFSETQRNKGNFPGRFSGRQFSNSRSEMNVSTLELGDSALYLCASSLQERYEQYFGPGTRLTVT.